Below are 29 T cell receptor beta chains sequenced from a single sample in a study of T cells in Graves' hyperthyroidism and ophthalmopathy. There were TCR beta CDR3 regions amplified from RNA transcripts. Using the HTBI primer set, a first-round RT-PCR was run on the TCR CDR3. One entry per CDR3 protein results from TCRdb running MiXCR on the multiplex PCR reads. The data hold 490,000 or so distinct CDR3 sequences, with less than 25% observed a single time. Sequencing used blood. These TCRs come from a woman in her sixties or seventies with Graves' ophthalmopathy.

This clonotype was seen many times. The rearrangement links TRBV29-1 to TRBJ2-1, with D possibly matching TRBD2 (5 bases). Germline-derived CDR1 and CDR2 are SQVTM and ANQGSEA. This CDR3 has 14 residues. V was shortened by 8 bases and J by 0 bases, with 14 bases between the two germline ends. The CDR3 loop reads CSSTRDYSYNEQFF. The CDR3 nucleotides read TGCAGCTCGACCAGAGACTACTCCTACAATGAGCAGTTCTTC.

The CDR3, as DNA: TGTGCCAGCAGTAAGACCTCGGGGGAGACCCAGTACTTC. Translating it yields CASSKTSGETQYF. V is TRBV11-3 and J is TRBJ2-5; perhaps TRBD2 as D (5 bases). CDR3 length: 13 amino acids. Germline V gene sequence: CDR1 SGHNT, CDR2 YENEEA. V was pared by 6 bases and J by 5 bases, with 13 bases between.

CDR3 region: CASKLGPGLTDTQYF. CDR3 DNA: TGTGCCAGCAAACTAGGCCCGGGACTCACAGATACGCAGTATTTT. J is TRBJ2-3 and V is TRBV7-2; the D gene is possibly TRBD2 (6 bases). This CDR3 region has 15 residues. Germline lookup yields CDR1 SGHTA and CDR2 FQGNSA. The V gene lost 7 bases and the J gene lost 2 bases, with 16 bases spanning the gap.

V usage is TRBV6-6 and J usage is TRBJ2-2, with 8 bases fitting TRBD2. Trimming at V came to 0 bases and at J to 7 bases, leaving 10 bases not matched to a gene. CDR3 length: 17 amino acids. The germline V gene encodes CDR1 MNHNY and CDR2 SVGAGI (reference sequence). The CDR3 DNA reads TGTGCCAGCAGTTACTCGAAGGGTAGCGGGAAGGGCGGGGAGCTGTTTTTT. It encodes CASSYSKGSGKGGELFF.

This clonotype was seen at least ten times. For the CDR3, the DNA is TGCGCCAGCAGCTTGGTGGGGCGGGCCGGCACAGATACGCAGTATTTT. The encoded protein is CASSLVGRAGTDTQYF. The chain has TRBV5-1 and TRBJ2-3; tentatively, D is TRBD1 or TRBD2 (5 bases each). Germline V CDR1 and CDR2: SGHRS, YFSETQ. V lost 0 bases and J lost 1, with 12 bases in between. The CDR3 has 16 amino acids. Looking up the rest from reference TRBV5-1 and TRBJ2-3 gives the full variable domain: KAGVTQTPRYLIKTRGQQVTLSCSPISGHRSVSWYQQTPGQGLQFLFEYFSETQRNKGNFPGRFSGRQFSNSRSEMNVSTLELGDSALYLCASSLVGRAGTDTQYFGPGTRLTVL.

The chain combines TRBV19 with TRBJ1-2, with D unclear. The length of the CDR3 is 14 residues. The germline V and J ends were trimmed by 0 bases and 5 bases, with 10 bases remaining between them. CDR1 is LNHDA and CDR2 is SQIVND in the germline V gene (reference sequence). The CDR3 loop is CASSIDADYYGYTF. As DNA, the CDR3 is TGTGCCAGTAGTATAGACGCAGACTATTATGGCTACACCTTC.

The genes are TRBV10-3 and TRBJ2-1; weak D call: TRBD2 (7 bases). There are 14 residues in the CDR3. The germline V gene encodes CDR1 ENHRY and CDR2 SYGVKD. V was shortened by 9 bases and J by 8 bases, with 20 bases between the two germline ends. This CDR3 reads CAMRRGADMDEQFF. The CDR3 nucleotides read TGTGCCATGCGTCGGGGGGCAGACATGGATGAGCAGTTCTTC.

The rearrangement links TRBV10-3 to TRBJ1-5; D is unclear. With the DNA end fitting TRBJ2-3 better, the J assignment may be wrong. The CDR3 has 12 amino acids. Germline loops: CDR1 ENHRY, CDR2 SYGVKD. The CDR3 is CAISAQNQPQYF. DNA for the CDR3: TGTGCCATCAGTGCCCAAAATCAGCCCCAGTATTTT.

This clonotype was found many times. The chain recombines TRBV28 with TRBJ1-4; maybe TRBD1 (5 bases). Germline assignment: CDR1 MDHEN and CDR2 SYDVKM. Trimming took off 3 bases at V and 1 base at J, with 18 bases between the two ends. CDR3 length: 18 amino acids. CDR3 DNA sequence: TGTGCCAGCAGTTTGTCCAGGGTTTATCAAGTAACTAATGAAAAACTGTTTTTT. Protein product: CASSLSRVYQVTNEKLFF.

The CDR3 protein is CAITPSGAQNEQFF. CDR3 coding DNA: TGTGCCATCACCCCTAGCGGAGCCCAAAATGAGCAGTTCTTC. V gene TRBV10-3 combines with J gene TRBJ2-1, with 7 bases lining up with TRBD2. Trimming cost V 7 bases and J 7 bases; bases outside gene matches: 10. This CDR3 region has 14 residues. CDR1 ENHRY and CDR2 SYGVKD come from the germline V gene.

On this clonotype itself: The conserved phenylalanine or tryptophan is not found at the CDR3 terminus, so this likely reflects a read error. The chain links TRBV10-3 to TRBJ2-3; 8 nucleotides align to TRBD2. The V and J ends lost 8 bases and 2 bases, in that order; junction bases with no gene match: 6. This CDR3 is built from 14 residues. Germline assignment: CDR1 ENHRY and CDR2 SYGVKD. CDR3 nucleotide sequence: TGTGCCATCCAAGCGGGAGTCTTCACAGATACGCAGTATTTA. This gives the protein CAIQAGVFTDTQYL.

The chain has TRBV6-2 or TRBV6-3 and TRBJ2-3; D is unclear. The germline V and J ends were trimmed by 6 bases and 6 bases, with 13 bases remaining between them. Germline V lookup: CDR1 MNHEY, CDR2 SVGEGT. The CDR3 contains 13 residues. CDR3 amino acids: CASRTDLGDTQYF. The DNA of the CDR3 is TGTGCCAGCAGGACCGACCTAGGGGATACGCAGTATTTT.

The CDR3 nucleotides read TGTGCCAGCAGCGTAACAGGGATGGGCTACGAGCAGTACTTC. Protein sequence: CASSVTGMGYEQYF. The rearrangement joins TRBV9 to TRBJ2-7, with TRBD1 as a possible D gene (6 bases). Germline CDR1 SGDLS, CDR2 YYNGEE. CDR3 size: 14 residues. V was trimmed by 1 base and J by 3 bases, leaving 11 bases between them.

This chain joins TRBV4-1 and TRBJ1-2, with 8 bases identical to TRBD1. V lost 4 bases, J lost 13 bases, and 14 bases stayed unmatched. There are 14 residues in the CDR3. Germline V gene sequence: CDR1 MGHRA, CDR2 YSYEKL. This CDR3 is CASSPTLRQGWGTF. In DNA form, the CDR3 reads TGCGCCAGCAGCCCGACATTACGACAGGGGTGGGGCACCTTC.

The CDR3 region has the DNA TGTGCCAGCAGTGAAGTGGGCTGGGGGTACGATCAGCCCCAGCATTTT. It codes for CASSEVGWGYDQPQHF. The chain joins TRBV6-1 to TRBJ1-5, with a possible D match to TRBD1 (5 bases). The CDR3 length is 16 residues. Germline loops: CDR1 MNHNS, CDR2 SASEGT. Trimming removed 1 base at V and 5 bases at J, with 15 bases between.

This clonotype was seen many times. This rearrangement joins TRBV7-2 to TRBJ2-7; D unresolved. The V end lost 6 bases, the J end lost 1 base, and 7 bases lay between the germline ends. Germline CDR1 and CDR2: SGHTA and FQGNSA. This CDR3 contains 12 residues. In DNA form, the CDR3 reads TGTGCCAGCAGTTTAACGTCCTACGAGCAGTACTTC. Amino acid sequence: CASSLTSYEQYF.

The rearrangement uses TRBV6-2 or TRBV6-3 and TRBJ1-6, with D uncertain. The CDR3 extends over 14 amino acids. V shed 2 bases and J shed 7 bases, with 9 bases lying between them. Looked up from germline, CDR1 is MNHEY and CDR2 is SVGEGT. CDR3: CASSYAARNSPLHF. The CDR3 DNA sequence: TGTGCCAGCAGTTACGCCGCGCGAAATTCACCCCTCCACTTT.

This clonotype appeared once. The chain employs TRBV6-1 and TRBJ2-7, with TRBD2 matching over 11 bases. CDR1 is MNHNS and CDR2 is SASEGT in the germline V gene. V lost 9 bases to trimming and J lost 7 bases; unmatched junction nucleotides: 26. This CDR3 is built from 19 residues. Here the CDR3 reads CARIFSGRVDVNGPREQYF. The CDR3 DNA sequence: TGTGCCAGGATTTTTAGCGGGAGGGTCGACGTTAATGGTCCTCGTGAGCAGTACTTC.

This clonotype was picked up a small number of times. V is TRBV5-1 and J is TRBJ2-3, with 14 bases identical to TRBD2. The CDR3 has 14 residues. CDR1 and CDR2 from the germline V gene are SGHRS and YFSETQ. The ends lost 8 bases at V and 5 bases at J; junction bases unmatched: 4. The CDR3 nucleotides are TGCGCCAGTCGACTAGCGGGAGGGGTAGATACGCAGTATTTT. Translation: CASRLAGGVDTQYF.

The chain links TRBV5-4 to TRBJ1-2; TRBD1 might be the D (6 bases). Germline CDR1 SGHNT, CDR2 YYREEE (reference sequence). Deletions cut 4 bases from V and 7 bases from J, with 20 bases between. The CDR3 runs 15 residues. CDR3 DNA: TGTGCCAGCAGCCCCGAGGGGGGGCGTCTTAGTGGCTACACCTTC. It encodes CASSPEGGRLSGYTF.

The table lists this clonotype with a few counts. The V call is TRBV5-1, the J call TRBJ2-3; D call uncertain. The germline gives CDR1 SGHRS, CDR2 YFSETQ. This CDR3 has 13 amino acids. The V end lost 0 bases, the J end lost 4 bases, and 6 bases lay between the germline ends. The CDR3 is CASSLAAADTQYF. DNA of the CDR3: TGCGCCAGCAGCTTGGCCGCGGCAGATACGCAGTATTTT.

This clonotype has more than one count but fewer than ten. V and J are TRBV7-2 and TRBJ2-3; 11 bases agree with TRBD2. Trimming at V came to 1 base and at J to 2 bases, leaving 5 bases not matched to a gene. This CDR3 contains 17 residues. Germline CDR1 and CDR2: SGHTA and FQGNSA. The CDR3: CASSLVASGRTTDTQYF. The DNA of the CDR3 is TGTGCCAGCAGCTTAGTTGCTAGCGGGAGGACCACAGATACGCAGTATTTT.

This clonotype appeared many times. The chain links TRBV7-9 to TRBJ2-7; D ambiguous. Germline lookup yields CDR1 SEHNR and CDR2 FQNEAQ (reference sequence). The CDR3 loop spans 12 amino acids. Trimming removed 1 base at V and 9 bases at J, with 10 bases between. The CDR3: CASSLGTLGQYF. In nucleotides, the CDR3 is TGTGCCAGCAGCTTAGGGACCCTGGGGCAGTACTTC.

This clonotype was observed many times. This chain joins TRBV12-3 or TRBV12-4 and TRBJ2-3, with TRBD2 as a possible D gene (5 bases). This CDR3 spans 13 amino acids. The V and J ends lost 6 bases and 1 base respectively, with 8 bases between them. CDR3 region: CASRSGGTDTQYF. The CDR3, as DNA: TGTGCCAGCAGAAGCGGCGGCACAGATACGCAGTATTTT.

The chain joins TRBV20-1 to TRBJ2-3, with 10 bases lining up with TRBD2. Germline CDR1 DFQATT, CDR2 SNEGSKA (reference sequence). V shed 2 bases, J shed 4 bases, and the junction held 6 bases outside the gene matches. There are 15 residues in the CDR3. The CDR3 region has the DNA TGCAGTGCTAGATCCCCTAGCGGGAGCTCAGATACGCAGTATTTT. It yields the protein CSARSPSGSSDTQYF.

This clonotype showed up just a few times. CDR3 residues: CASSLRDGRNIQYF. The CDR3 region has the DNA TGTGCCAGCAGCCTCCGGGACGGGAGGAACATTCAGTACTTC. The V gene is TRBV7-2, the J gene TRBJ2-4; 7 bases agree with TRBD2. Germline trimming cut 5 bases from V and 7 bases from J; bases unmatched to any gene: 8. The CDR3 has 14 amino acids. The germline V gene encodes CDR1 SGHTA and CDR2 FQGNSA.

Regarding this clonotype: At one end the junction does not follow the germline gene, possibly because of a read error. The chain recombines TRBV30 with TRBJ2-4, with D perhaps matching TRBD2 (5 bases). The CDR3 spans 15 residues. Per the germline V gene, CDR1 is GTSNPN and CDR2 is SVGIG (reference sequence). CDR3 sequence: CAWSLLSLAKNIQYF. The CDR3, as DNA: TGTGCCTGGAGTCTCCTGTCTCTAGCCAAGAACATTCAGTACTTC.

The rearrangement uses TRBV29-1 and TRBJ2-3; the match to TRBD2 covers 7 bases. CDR3 size: 13 residues. The V gene's germline CDR1 is SQVTM and CDR2 ANQGSEA. Trimming cost V 8 bases and J 4 bases; bases outside gene matches: 9. The CDR3: CSSGEGMSDTQYF. The CDR3 DNA reads TGCAGCTCCGGGGAGGGCATGTCAGATACGCAGTATTTT.

The sample holds many counts of this clonotype. The chain recombines TRBV7-9 with TRBJ2-3, with TRBD1 identical over 12 bases. V trimming: 5 bases; J trimming: 0 bases; junction bases outside the gene matches: 3. The germline CDR1 and CDR2 sequences are SEHNR and FQNEAQ (reference sequence). The CDR3 is 16 amino acids. CDR3: CASSPGTGGSTDTQYF. DNA of the CDR3: TGTGCCAGCAGCCCTGGGACAGGGGGCAGCACAGATACGCAGTATTTT.